These 11 T cell receptor beta chains share one sample of origin, sequenced in a study of spatial heterogeneity in lung cancer. Findings and caveats of the study: The number of expanded tumor alpha and beta chains correlated with mutation number.

TCRdb independently ran MiXCR on the 5' RACE reads; one entry per CDR3 protein. This table has 13,000 or so distinct CDR3 sequences, around 6% appearing once. Time point here: sample taken at primary tumor resection. The antigens for these receptors are not known. Specimen: lung tumor tissue, collected at surgery. All receptors derive from a female donor with early-stage non-small cell lung cancer.

This clonotype was counted ten times or more. The chain joins TRBV7-9 to TRBJ2-5, with TRBD2 as a possible D gene (5 bases). The germline V and J ends were trimmed by 3 bases and 10 bases, with 15 bases remaining between them. Germline CDR1 is SEHNR and CDR2 is FQNEAQ (reference sequence). The CDR3 runs 13 residues. CDR3 sequence (DNA): TGTGCCAGCAGCTTCGGAGGTCCGGGTGGCCAGTACTTC. The encoded protein is CASSFGGPGGQYF.

By sample fraction, this clonotype is medium-sized. The chain combines TRBV4-3 with TRBJ1-4; D remains ambiguous. Deletions cut 8 bases from V and 6 bases from J, with 19 bases between. The CDR3 totals 15 residues. The V gene's germline CDR1 is LGHNA and CDR2 YSLEER. Here the CDR3 reads CASRVNLVQDEKLFF. CDR3 DNA sequence: TGCGCCAGCCGGGTTAATTTGGTTCAGGATGAAAAACTGTTTTTT.

The V and J genes are TRBV6-1 and TRBJ2-2; D not resolved. V lost 7 bases to trimming and J lost 0 bases, with 9 bases between them. The V gene's germline CDR1 is MNHNS and CDR2 SASEGT. This CDR3 is 14 amino acids long. Here the CDR3 reads CASKGRANTGELFF. CDR3 bases: TGTGCCAGCAAGGGCAGAGCGAACACCGGGGAGCTGTTTTTT.

This clonotype was seen ten or more times. This CDR3 is CASRPTGTGSNEQFF. CDR3 nucleotide sequence: TGCGCCAGCAGGCCAACCGGGACAGGGTCCAATGAGCAGTTCTTC. V gene TRBV5-1 combines with J gene TRBJ2-1; 9 bases map to TRBD1. The CDR3 is made up of 15 amino acids. The trim removed 5 bases at V and 6 bases at J, leaving 9 bases unmatched. Germline V CDR1 and CDR2: SGHRS, YFSETQ.

This clonotype was counted many times. The chain has TRBV7-3 and TRBJ2-3, with TRBD2 matching 14 bases. The CDR3 extends over 14 amino acids. V trimming: 5 bases; J trimming: 8 bases; junction bases outside the gene matches: 3. The germline V gene has CDR1 SGHTA and CDR2 FQGTGA. This CDR3 reads CASSPGLAGGTQYF. DNA for the CDR3: TGTGCCAGCAGCCCAGGACTAGCGGGGGGTACGCAGTATTTT.

This clonotype has ten or more counts. This sequence joins TRBV12-3 or TRBV12-4 and TRBJ1-5, with D perhaps TRBD1 (5 bases). Trimming stripped 1 base from V and 9 bases from J, with 10 bases between. The CDR3 has 13 residues. The CDR3 loop is CASSLGGTRPQHF. In DNA form, the CDR3 reads TGTGCCAGCAGTTTAGGCGGGACGCGGCCCCAGCATTTT.

This clonotype was recorded many times. The genes are TRBV4-1 and TRBJ1-1; a possible D gene is TRBD1 (6 bases). Trimming pared 1 base from V and 5 bases from J, leaving 17 bases between. This CDR3 spans 16 amino acids. CDR1 is MGHRA, CDR2 YSYEKL, per germline. The DNA for the CDR3 is TGCGCCAGCAGCCAAGTTTTGGACAGTCGGCGGACTGAAGCTTTCTTT. Its protein is CASSQVLDSRRTEAFF.

Ten or more counts support this clonotype. The CDR3 DNA follows: TGTGCCAGCAGCGCCAATACGCTTGGATTCGAGCAGTACTTC. Residues: CASSANTLGFEQYF. The chain links TRBV11-2 to TRBJ2-7; D uncertain. Germline CDR1 and CDR2: SGHAT and FQNNGV. The length of the CDR3 is 14 residues. Trimming removed 5 bases from V and 6 bases from J, with 17 bases in between.

This clonotype has more than one count but fewer than ten. The CDR3 coding sequence is TGCAGTGCCAAGTGGGCCCTTAGGGGAACTGAAGCTTTCTTT. Its protein product is CSAKWALRGTEAFF. V is TRBV20-1 and J is TRBJ1-1; TRBD1 is a possible D gene (5 bases). The CDR3 runs 14 residues. The germline V gene encodes CDR1 DFQATT and CDR2 SNEGSKA (reference sequence). V was clipped by 6 bases and J by 5 bases, with 19 bases between them.

This clonotype has at least ten counts. The genes are TRBV12-3 or TRBV12-4 and TRBJ2-1; 11 bases fit TRBD2. The J segment lost 4 bases and the V segment lost 7 bases, leaving 6 bases of the junction unmatched. The CDR3 sequence is 15 residues long. The CDR3 here is CASNQLAGGYNEQFF. DNA for the CDR3: TGTGCCAGCAACCAGCTAGCGGGGGGTTACAATGAGCAGTTCTTC.

In this sample, this clonotype is medium-sized. V and J are TRBV27 and TRBJ2-5, with D possibly matching TRBD1 (6 bases). There are 15 residues in the CDR3. The germline CDR1 and CDR2 sequences are MNHEY and SMNVEV (reference sequence). Trimming shortened V by 2 bases and J by 7 bases, and 17 bases separated the two germline ends. The CDR3 reads CASSLRGVRGGTQYF. CDR3 bases: TGTGCCAGCAGTTTAAGAGGTGTACGAGGGGGGACCCAGTACTTC.